These T cell receptor beta chains were read from a single sample in a study of blood T cell repertoires in COVID-19. The table came from immunoSEQ multiplex PCR; TCRdb's copy has only in-frame clones and leaves some out. The sample yields some 150,000 clones, 86% seen once. The sample consisted of peripheral blood. Receptors were obtained from a man between 65 and 85 years old with acute or convalescent COVID-19. Both conserved end residues are part of each CDR3. The D gene is left open where the match is weak. Not every row has a clone size; where given, it reads once, few, many or a size class.

. TRBJ2-2 TRBD1 TRBV15 CATARGRGELFF TGTGCCACCGCGAGGGGGCGAGGGGAGCTGTTTTTT
. TRBJ2-3 TRBD1 TRBV6-1 CASSETYRGRGTDTQYF TGTGCCAGCAGTGAGACATACAGGGGGCGCGGCACAGATACGCAGTATTTT
once TRBJ1-4 . TRBV28 CASSLASVGEKLFF TGTGCCAGCAGTTTAGCGTCTGTCGGTGAAAAACTGTTTTTT
. TRBJ1-1 . TRBV27 CASSSRYMNTEAFF TGTGCCAGCAGTTCTCGATACATGAACACTGAAGCTTTCTTT
. TRBJ2-7 TRBD2 TRBV20-1 CSASGGRVSYEQYF TGCAGTGCTAGTGGCGGGAGAGTCTCCTACGAGCAGTACTTC
. TRBJ2-1 . TRBV25-1 CASSDSRAPYNEQFF TGTGCCAGCAGTGACTCGCGGGCTCCCTACAATGAGCAGTTCTTC
. TRBJ1-5 TRBD1 TRBV19 CASSTTQGLRNQPQHF TGTGCCAGTAGTACCACACAGGGGCTGCGCAATCAGCCCCAGCATTTT
once TRBJ1-2 TRBD1 TRBV14 CASTGQGEKYTF TGTGCCAGTACCGGACAGGGTGAAAAATACACCTTC
. TRBJ1-1 TRBD1 TRBV6-6 CASKTRQGAETEAFF TGTGCCAGCAAGACTAGACAGGGGGCAGAGACTGAAGCTTTCTTT
few TRBJ2-1 . TRBV7-9 CASSLGPVPYNEQFF TGTGCCAGCAGCTTGGGCCCGGTGCCTTACAATGAGCAGTTCTTC
. TRBJ1-1 . TRBV25-1 CATSQAGPRNTEAFF TGTGCCACCTCCCAGGCAGGGCCTAGGAACACTGAAGCTTTCTTT
. TRBJ2-5 . TRBV7-3 CASSPNRGAQETQYF TGTGCCAGCAGCCCAAATCGGGGGGCCCAAGAGACCCAGTACTTC
. TRBJ2-1 TRBD2 TRBV6-4 CATPSASGSDSYNEQFF TGTGCCACCCCCTCGGCTAGCGGGAGTGACTCCTACAATGAGCAGTTCTTC
. TRBJ2-5 TRBD1 TRBV11-2 CASSFDRGQETQYF TGTGCCAGCAGCTTCGACAGGGGGCAGGAGACCCAGTACTTC
. TRBJ2-5 TRBD2 TRBV7-8 CASRPPGTSVETQYF TGTGCCAGCAGGCCACCCGGGACTAGCGTTGAGACCCAGTACTTC
once TRBJ2-1 TRBD2 TRBV7-2 CASSSSGLAGVGEQFF TGTGCCAGCAGCTCCTCGGGACTAGCGGGAGTAGGTGAGCAGTTCTTC
. TRBJ2-7 . TRBV7-2 CASSLEVGRSEQYF TGTGCCAGCAGCTTAGAGGTGGGGCGAAGCGAGCAGTACTTC
. TRBJ2-3 TRBD2 TRBV10-3 CAQGEGGTDTQYF TGTGCTCAAGGGGAGGGCGGGACAGATACGCAGTATTTT
. TRBJ2-2 TRBD2 TRBV29-1 CSVISGRSSGELFF TGCAGCGTTATTAGCGGGAGGAGCTCCGGGGAGCTGTTTTTT
once TRBJ2-7 . TRBV28 CASSVGWGRTYEQYF TGTGCCAGCAGTGTTGGGTGGGGGAGGACCTACGAGCAGTACTTC
once TRBJ2-3 TRBD2 TRBV27 CASSGGDRPMGTDTQYF TGTGCCAGCAGTGGGGGGGACCGTCCAATGGGCACAGATACGCAGTATTTT
. TRBJ1-1 TRBD1 TRBV7-9 CASSLATGAMNTEAFF TGTGCCAGCAGCTTAGCCACAGGGGCCATGAACACTGAAGCTTTCTTT
. TRBJ1-1 TRBD1 TRBV6-5 CASSSTSRTGSTEAFF TGTGCCAGCAGTTCCACATCTCGGACAGGGAGCACTGAAGCTTTCTTT
. TRBJ2-1 . TRBV18 CASSPTSKPDNEQFF TGTGCCAGCTCACCAACTAGCAAACCTGACAATGAGCAGTTCTTC
. TRBJ2-7 TRBD1 TRBV7-2 CASSLGGTGVYEQYF TGTGCCAGCAGCTTAGGTGGGACAGGGGTCTACGAGCAGTACTTC
few TRBJ2-7 TRBD1 TRBV19 CASSRASPGTGYEQYF TGTGCCAGTAGTAGAGCCTCTCCTGGGACAGGCTACGAGCAGTACTTC
. TRBJ1-2 TRBD1 TRBV5-5 CASSGQQGDYGYTF TGTGCCAGCAGCGGACAACAGGGGGACTATGGCTACACCTTC
few TRBJ2-1 . TRBV7-9 CASSLETSQSEQFF TGTGCCAGCAGCTTAGAGACTAGTCAGAGTGAGCAGTTCTTC
. TRBJ2-5 TRBD1 TRBV7-9 CASSLIQGIQYF TGTGCCAGCAGCCTAATACAGGGGATCCAGTACTTC
. TRBJ2-7 . TRBV6-2/TRBV6-3 CASSNQTPEQYF TGTGCCAGCAGTAATCAAACTCCCGAGCAGTACTTC
. TRBJ2-1 TRBD2 TRBV7-2 CASSWSSGSDEQFF TGTGCCAGCAGCTGGTCAAGCGGGAGCGATGAGCAGTTCTTC
. TRBJ2-2 . TRBV5-1 CASRQLGTTNTGELFF TGCGCCAGCAGACAACTCGGGACAACAAACACCGGGGAGCTGTTTTTT
once TRBJ2-1 . TRBV14 CASSQDRSGKQFF TGTGCCAGCAGCCAAGATCGCAGCGGCAAGCAGTTCTTC
few TRBJ1-1 TRBD1 TRBV18 CASSPRAGQGWTEAFF TGTGCCAGCTCACCAAGGGCTGGACAGGGATGGACTGAAGCTTTCTTT
. TRBJ2-1 TRBD2 TRBV27 CASSLSGGWAGLAGPSSYNEQFF TGTGCCAGCAGTTTATCGGGGGGGTGGGCTGGACTAGCGGGTCCGAGCTCCTACAATGAGCAGTTCTTC
. TRBJ2-5 TRBD1 TRBV5-1 CASSSQGSRETQYF TGCGCCAGCAGCTCACAGGGGTCCCGGGAGACCCAGTACTTC
. TRBJ1-1 . TRBV7-2 CASSLVGGETEAFF TGTGCCAGCAGCTTAGTAGGGGGGGAGACTGAAGCTTTCTTT
. TRBJ2-3 . TRBV10-3 CAIASAGSEGDTQYF TGTGCCATCGCCTCGGCTGGTAGTGAGGGAGATACGCAGTATTTT
. TRBJ2-7 . TRBV27 CASSLSRQGGYEQYF TGTGCCAGCAGTTTATCTCGACAGGGAGGCTACGAGCAGTACTTC
once TRBJ2-1 . TRBV7-3 CASSTQGRSSYNEQFF TGTGCCAGCAGCACACAGGGTCGAAGCTCCTACAATGAGCAGTTCTTC
few TRBJ2-7 . TRBV11-2 CASSLRGQLTYEQYF TGTGCCAGCAGCTTAAGGGGACAACTTACCTACGAGCAGTACTTC
. TRBJ2-5 . TRBV27 CASSSHDYGAQYF TGTGCCAGCAGTTCACATGATTATGGTGCCCAGTACTTC
. TRBJ2-5 TRBD1 TRBV19 CASSLGDRAGETQYF TGTGCCAGTAGTTTGGGGGACAGGGCGGGAGAGACCCAGTACTTC
few TRBJ2-7 . TRBV11-2 CASSSRTAGGSAYEQYF TGTGCCAGCAGCTCCCGGACTGCTGGCGGCTCGGCCTACGAGCAGTACTTC
. TRBJ2-7 . TRBV19 CASSPLRDTSEQYF TGTGCCAGTAGTCCGCTCCGGGATACTAGCGAGCAGTACTTC
. TRBJ1-2 TRBD1 TRBV6-5 CASSPDRGYGYTF TGTGCCAGCAGTCCCGACAGGGGCTATGGCTACACCTTC
. TRBJ2-6 TRBD1 TRBV7-2 CASSLSWGQGSGANVLTF TGTGCCAGCAGCTTAAGTTGGGGACAGGGGTCCGGGGCCAACGTCCTGACTTTC
once TRBJ2-7 TRBD2 TRBV5-6 CASSLGLAGGPYEQYF TGTGCCAGCAGCTTGGGTCTAGCGGGAGGGCCTTACGAGCAGTACTTC
. TRBJ2-3 TRBD2 TRBV14 CASSHRSGGGTDTQYF TGTGCCAGCAGCCACCGCAGCGGGGGAGGGACAGATACGCAGTATTTT
. TRBJ2-1 . TRBV6-4 CASSESWGGSYNEQFF TGTGCCAGCAGTGAAAGTTGGGGAGGCTCCTACAATGAGCAGTTCTTC